This TCR beta chain was obtained from a study of blood T cell repertoires in COVID-19. Authors' analysis steps: Reference gene primer amplification yielded estimated nucleated cell counts. The method was immunoSEQ multiplex PCR; TCRdb's version includes in-frame clones alone and lacks a portion of them. Clone size and the V and J calls come from that table; the DNA yielded D and trimming. This sample has 200,000 to 250,000 clones, with approximately 90% found just once. V lost 0 bases to trimming and J lost 0 bases, with 8 bases between them. Germline-derived CDR1 and CDR2 are GTSNPN and SVGIG (reference sequence). The CDR3 length is 14 residues.

The sequence derives from a woman aged 30 to 39 with COVID-19, enrolled during active disease. The chain joins TRBV30 to TRBJ1-2; D unclear. Sequenced input: peripheral blood. Written as DNA, the CDR3 is TGTGCCTGGAGTGTACATACAGCTAACTATGGCTACACCTTC. Amino acid sequence: CAWSVHTANYGYTF.